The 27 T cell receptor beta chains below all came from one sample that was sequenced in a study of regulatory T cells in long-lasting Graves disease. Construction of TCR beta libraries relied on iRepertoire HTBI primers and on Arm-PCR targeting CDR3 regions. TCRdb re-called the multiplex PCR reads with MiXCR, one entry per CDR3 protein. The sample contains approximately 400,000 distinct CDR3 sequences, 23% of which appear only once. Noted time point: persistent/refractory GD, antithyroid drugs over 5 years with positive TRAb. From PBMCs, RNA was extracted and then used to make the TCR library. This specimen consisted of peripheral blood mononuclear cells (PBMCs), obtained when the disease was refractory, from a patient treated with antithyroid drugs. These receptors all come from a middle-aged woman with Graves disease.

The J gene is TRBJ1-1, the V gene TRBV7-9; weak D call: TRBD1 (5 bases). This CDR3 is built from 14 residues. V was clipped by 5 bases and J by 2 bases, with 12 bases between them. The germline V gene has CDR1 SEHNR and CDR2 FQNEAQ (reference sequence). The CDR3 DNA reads TGTGCCAGCAGCATCCGACAGAGCAACACTGAAGCTTTCTTT. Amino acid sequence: CASSIRQSNTEAFF.

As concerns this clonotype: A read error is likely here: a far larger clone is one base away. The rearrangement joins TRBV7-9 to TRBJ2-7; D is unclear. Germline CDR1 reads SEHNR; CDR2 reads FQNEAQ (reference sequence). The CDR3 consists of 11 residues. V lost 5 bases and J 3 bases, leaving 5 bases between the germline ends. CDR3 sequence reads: CASSTYYEQYF. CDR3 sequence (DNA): TGTGCCAGCAGCACCTACTACGAGCAGTACTTC.

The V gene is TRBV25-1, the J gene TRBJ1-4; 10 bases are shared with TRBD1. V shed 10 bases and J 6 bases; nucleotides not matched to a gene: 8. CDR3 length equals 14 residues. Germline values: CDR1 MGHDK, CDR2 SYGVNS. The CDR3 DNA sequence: TGTGCCATCGGAACCGGGACAGGGGATGAAAAACTGTTTTTT. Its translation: CAIGTGTGDEKLFF.

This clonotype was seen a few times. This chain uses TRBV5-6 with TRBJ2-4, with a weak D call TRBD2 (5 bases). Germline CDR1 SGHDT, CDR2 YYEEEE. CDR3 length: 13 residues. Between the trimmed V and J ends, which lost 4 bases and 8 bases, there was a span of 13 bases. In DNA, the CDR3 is TGTGCCAGCAGCCTTAGCGCTCGGGACATTCAGTACTTC. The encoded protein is CASSLSARDIQYF. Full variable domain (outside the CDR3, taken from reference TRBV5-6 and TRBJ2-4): DAGVTQSPTHLIKTRGQQVTLRCSPKSGHDTVSWYQQALGQGPQFIFQYYEEEERQRGNFPDRFSGHQFPNYSSELNVNALLLGDSALYLCASSLSARDIQYFGAGTRLSVL.

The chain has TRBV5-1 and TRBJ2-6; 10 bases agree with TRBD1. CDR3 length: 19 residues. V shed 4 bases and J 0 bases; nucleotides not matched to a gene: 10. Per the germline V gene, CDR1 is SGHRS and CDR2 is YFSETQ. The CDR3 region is CASSRWTGGNPSGANVLTF. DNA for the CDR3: TGCGCCAGCAGCAGATGGACAGGGGGAAACCCCTCTGGGGCCAACGTCCTGACTTTC.

Here the CDR3 reads CASNTQEAGAGELFF. As DNA, the CDR3 is TGTGCCAGCAATACCCAAGAGGCAGGCGCCGGGGAGCTGTTTTTT. This chain joins TRBV7-9 and TRBJ2-2; the D is unclear. Trimming left V 7 bases short and J 6 bases short, with 18 bases between. The CDR3 sequence is 15 residues long. Germline lookup yields CDR1 SEHNR and CDR2 FQNEAQ (reference sequence).

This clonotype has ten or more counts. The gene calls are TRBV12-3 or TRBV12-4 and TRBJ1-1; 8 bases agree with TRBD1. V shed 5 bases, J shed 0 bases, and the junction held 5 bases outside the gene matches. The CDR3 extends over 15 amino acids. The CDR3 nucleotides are TGTGCCAGCAGTCCCCGGGACAGGATGAACACTGAAGCTTTCTTT. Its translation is CASSPRDRMNTEAFF.

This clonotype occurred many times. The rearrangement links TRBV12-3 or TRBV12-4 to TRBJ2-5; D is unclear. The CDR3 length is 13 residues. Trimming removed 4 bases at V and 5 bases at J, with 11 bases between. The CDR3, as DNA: TGTGCCAGCAGTTCATTGGATGGGGAGACCCAGTACTTC. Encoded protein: CASSSLDGETQYF.

The CDR3 nucleotides read TGTGCCAGTACCCCGGGCCTATATAGCAATCAGCCCCAGCATTTT. This codes for CASTPGLYSNQPQHF. V is TRBV19 and J is TRBJ1-5; no reliable D call. The V gene lost 7 bases and the J gene lost 0 bases, with 13 bases spanning the gap. Germline CDR1 is LNHDA and CDR2 is SQIVND (reference sequence). The CDR3 loop spans 15 amino acids.

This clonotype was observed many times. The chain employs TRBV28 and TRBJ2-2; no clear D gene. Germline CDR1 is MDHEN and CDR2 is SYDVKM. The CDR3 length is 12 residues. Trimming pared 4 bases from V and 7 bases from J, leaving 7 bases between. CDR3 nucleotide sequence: TGTGCCAGCAGTTCAAGGGTCGGGGAGCTGTTTTTT. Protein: CASSSRVGELFF. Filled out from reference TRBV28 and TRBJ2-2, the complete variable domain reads DVKVTQSSRYLVKRTGEKVFLECVQDMDHENMFWYRQDPGLGLRLIYFSYDVKMKEKGDIPEGYSVSREKKERFSLILESASTNQTSMYLCASSSRVGELFFGEGSRLTVL.

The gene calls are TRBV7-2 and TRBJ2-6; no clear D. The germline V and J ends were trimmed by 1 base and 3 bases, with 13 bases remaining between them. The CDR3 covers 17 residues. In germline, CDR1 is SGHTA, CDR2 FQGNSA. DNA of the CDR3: TGTGCCAGCAGCTTAGTAGCAGCTTTAGGTGGGGCCAACGTCCTGACTTTC. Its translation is CASSLVAALGGANVLTF.

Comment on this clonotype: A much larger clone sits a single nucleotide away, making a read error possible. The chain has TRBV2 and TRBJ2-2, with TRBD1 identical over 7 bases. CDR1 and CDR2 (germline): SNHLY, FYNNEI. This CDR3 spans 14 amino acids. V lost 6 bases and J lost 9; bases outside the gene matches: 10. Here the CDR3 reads CASRGTEGIRELFF. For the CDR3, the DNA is TGTGCCAGCAGAGGGACAGAGGGTATCCGGGAGCTGTTTTTT. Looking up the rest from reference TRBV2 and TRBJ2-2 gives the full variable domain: EPEVTQTPSHQVTQMGQEVILRCVPISNHLYFYWYRQILGQKVEFLVSFYNNEISEKSEIFDDQFSVERPDGSNFTLKIRSTKLEDSAMYFCASRGTEGIRELFFGEGSRLTVL.

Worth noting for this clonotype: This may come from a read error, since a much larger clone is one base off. In DNA, the CDR3 is TGTGCCAGCAGTGTAAGGACGGGGTATGGCTGCACCTTC. This codes for CASSVRTGYGCTF. The J gene is TRBJ1-2, the V gene TRBV6-4, with D unclear. Germline assignment: CDR1 MRHNA and CDR2 SNTAGT. The CDR3 has 13 residues.

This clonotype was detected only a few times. The CDR3 DNA reads TGTGCCAGCAGCCGTTGGTCGGATTCGGCTACGCAGTATTTT. Translated, it gives CASSRWSDSATQYF. The gene calls are TRBV11-2 and TRBJ2-3; D unresolved. The CDR3 covers 14 residues. Germline CDR1 and CDR2: SGHAT and FQNNGV. V was shortened by 5 bases and J by 8 bases, with 17 bases between the two germline ends.

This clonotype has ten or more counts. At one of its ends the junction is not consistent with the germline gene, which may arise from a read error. The CDR3 nucleotides are TGTGCCAGCAGCTTATCGCCAGGGCTAGGGGTCCAAGAAACCCAGTACTTC. Amino acids: CASSLSPGLGVQETQYF. The chain recombines TRBV7-9 with TRBJ2-5; weak D call: TRBD1 (5 bases). This CDR3 spans 17 amino acids. From germline, CDR1 is SEHNR and CDR2 FQNEAQ (reference sequence).

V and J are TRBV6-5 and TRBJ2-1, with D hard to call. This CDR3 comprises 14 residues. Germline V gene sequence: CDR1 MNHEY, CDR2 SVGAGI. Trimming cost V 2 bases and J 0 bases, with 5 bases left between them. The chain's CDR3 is CASSYAHSYNEQFF. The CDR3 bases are TGTGCCAGCAGTTACGCACACTCCTACAATGAGCAGTTCTTC.

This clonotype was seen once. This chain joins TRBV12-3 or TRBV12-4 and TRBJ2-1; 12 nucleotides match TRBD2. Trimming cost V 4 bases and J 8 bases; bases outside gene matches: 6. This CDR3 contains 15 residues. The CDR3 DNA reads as TGTGCCAGCAGTTCGACTAGCGGGAGATACGATGAGCAGTTCTTC. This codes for CASSSTSGRYDEQFF.

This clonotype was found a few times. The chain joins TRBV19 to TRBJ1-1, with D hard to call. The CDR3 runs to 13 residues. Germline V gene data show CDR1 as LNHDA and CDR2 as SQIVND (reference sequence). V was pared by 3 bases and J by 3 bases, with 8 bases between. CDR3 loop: CASSILLHTEAFF. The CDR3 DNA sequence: TGTGCCAGTAGTATCTTACTTCACACTGAAGCTTTCTTT.

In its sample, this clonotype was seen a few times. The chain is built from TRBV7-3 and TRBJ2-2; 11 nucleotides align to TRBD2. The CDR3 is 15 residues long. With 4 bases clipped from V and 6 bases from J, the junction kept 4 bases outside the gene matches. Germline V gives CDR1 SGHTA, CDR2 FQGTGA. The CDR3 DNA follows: TGTGCCAGCAGCTCCACTAGCGGGAGTTCCGGGGAGCTGTTTTTT. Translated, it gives CASSSTSGSSGELFF.

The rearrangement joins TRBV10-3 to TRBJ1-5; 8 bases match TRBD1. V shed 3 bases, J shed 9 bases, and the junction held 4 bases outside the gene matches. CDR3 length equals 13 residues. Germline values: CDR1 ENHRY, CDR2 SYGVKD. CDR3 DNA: TGTGCCATCAGTGACCAAGGACAGGGGCCCCAGCATTTT. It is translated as CAISDQGQGPQHF.

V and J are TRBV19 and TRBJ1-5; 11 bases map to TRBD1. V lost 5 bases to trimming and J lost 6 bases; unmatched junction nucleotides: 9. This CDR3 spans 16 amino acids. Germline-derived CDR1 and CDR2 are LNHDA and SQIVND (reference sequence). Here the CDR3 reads CASSATGTGGLQPQHF. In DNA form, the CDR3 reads TGTGCCAGTAGTGCCACCGGGACAGGGGGACTTCAGCCCCAGCATTTT.

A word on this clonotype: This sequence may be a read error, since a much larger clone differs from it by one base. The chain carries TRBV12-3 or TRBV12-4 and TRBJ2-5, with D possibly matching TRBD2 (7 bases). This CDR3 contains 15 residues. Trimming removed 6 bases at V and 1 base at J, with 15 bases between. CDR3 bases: TGTGCCAGCAGGTTTGGGGGGGCGGCCCAAGAGACCCAGTACTTC. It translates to CASRFGGAAQETQYF.

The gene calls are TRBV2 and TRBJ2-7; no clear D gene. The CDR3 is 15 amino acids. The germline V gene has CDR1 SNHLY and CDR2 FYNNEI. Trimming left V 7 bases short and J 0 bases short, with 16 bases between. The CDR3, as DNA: TGTGCCAGCACCGGCAGAGGCACTCACTCCTACGAGCAGTACTTC. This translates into CASTGRGTHSYEQYF. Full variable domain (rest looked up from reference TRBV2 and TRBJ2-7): EPEVTQTPSHQVTQMGQEVILRCVPISNHLYFYWYRQILGQKVEFLVSFYNNEISEKSEIFDDQFSVERPDGSNFTLKIRSTKLEDSAMYFCASTGRGTHSYEQYFGPGTRLTVT.

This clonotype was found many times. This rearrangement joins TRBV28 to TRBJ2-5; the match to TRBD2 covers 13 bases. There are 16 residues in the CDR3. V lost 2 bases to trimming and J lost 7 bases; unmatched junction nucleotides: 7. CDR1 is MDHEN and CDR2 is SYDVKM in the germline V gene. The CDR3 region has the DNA TGTGCCAGCAGTTTACAAACTAGCGGGAGGGCCATGACCCAGTACTTC. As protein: CASSLQTSGRAMTQYF.

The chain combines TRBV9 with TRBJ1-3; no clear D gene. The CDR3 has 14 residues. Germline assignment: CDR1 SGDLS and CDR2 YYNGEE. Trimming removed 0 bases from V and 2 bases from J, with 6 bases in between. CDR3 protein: CASSVGTAGNTIYF. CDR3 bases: TGTGCCAGCAGCGTAGGGACGGCTGGAAACACCATATATTTT.

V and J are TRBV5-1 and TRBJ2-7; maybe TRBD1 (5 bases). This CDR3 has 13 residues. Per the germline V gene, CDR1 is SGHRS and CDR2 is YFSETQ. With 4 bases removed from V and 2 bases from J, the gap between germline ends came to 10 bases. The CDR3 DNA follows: TGCGCCAGCAGCCCGATAGGGGCCTACGAGCAGTACTTC. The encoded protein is CASSPIGAYEQYF.

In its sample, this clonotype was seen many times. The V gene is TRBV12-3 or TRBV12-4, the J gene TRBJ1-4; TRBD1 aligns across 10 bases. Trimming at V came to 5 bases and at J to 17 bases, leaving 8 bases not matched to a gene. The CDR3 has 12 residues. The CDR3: CASSSRGTGEFF. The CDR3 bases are TGTGCCAGCAGTAGCCGAGGGACAGGGGAATTTTTT.